This is a list of T cell receptor beta chains from one sample in a study of T cell repertoires in cytomegalovirus infection. TCRdb re-called the reads with MiXCR, one entry per CDR3 protein. The sample lists some 150,000 distinct CDR3 sequences; around 32% were seen once. The antigens for these receptors are not known. The sequencing here drew on CD8+ T cells from cultured PBMCs, taken from culture after CMV antigen stimulation. Every receptor here comes from a human donor in good health (CMV status not recorded). Some clones in this sample may be carry-over from other donors' samples. The CDR3 runs from the conserved cysteine through the conserved F or W. Each record gives: CDR3 DNA, CDR3 protein, J gene, CDR3 length, D gene, clone size, V gene. D genes are given only for firm matches. Rows give clone size only sometimes, using once, few, many, or a class for an expanded clone.

TGTGCCAGCAGTGATGGGCCTGGCTCGACGAGGCCAGAGTACTTC CASSDGPGSTRPEYF TRBJ2-7 15 NA many TRBV2
TGTGCCAGCAGTAACCTGGACAGGGCGGAAGGCTACACCTTC CASSNLDRAEGYTF TRBJ1-2 14 TRBD1 few TRBV6-8
TGTGCCAGCAGCTCCCACCCTTGGGTAGCGGGGCCCGGGGAGCTGTTTTTT CASSSHPWVAGPGELFF TRBJ2-2 17 TRBD2 NA TRBV7-8
TGTGCCAGCAACGGTGGCACCGGGGAGCTGTTTTTT CASNGGTGELFF TRBJ2-2 12 NA few TRBV7-9
TGTGCCAGCACCCCATCCGCAGCAGGGTCCTACGAGCAGTACTTC CASTPSAAGSYEQYF TRBJ2-7 15 NA few TRBV6-5
TGTGCCAGCAGCTTAGGGACCTCACGGTACGAGCAGTACTTC CASSLGTSRYEQYF TRBJ2-7 14 NA many TRBV7-6
TGCAGCGTTGGGACAGGGGATTTCTATGACCAGTACTTC CSVGTGDFYDQYF TRBJ2-5 13 TRBD1 NA TRBV29-1
TGTGCCAGCAGCTTGTTAGCGGGGTTAGACGAGACCCAGTACTTC CASSLLAGLDETQYF TRBJ2-5 15 TRBD2 many TRBV7-8
TGTGCCAGCAGCCCCCGGGACAGGGGCTACGAGCAGTACTTC CASSPRDRGYEQYF TRBJ2-7 14 TRBD1 NA TRBV9
TGTGCCAGTAGGTGGGGTTTGAACACCGGGGAGCTGTTTTTT CASRWGLNTGELFF TRBJ2-2 14 NA NA TRBV19
TGTGCCAGCAGCTTACTGGGGCAGGGGTTTAGGAATTTAGATACGCAGTATTTT CASSLLGQGFRNLDTQYF TRBJ2-3 18 NA NA TRBV7-2
TGTGCCTGGAGCGACAGGGGTAACAATCAGCCCCAGCATTTT CAWSDRGNNQPQHF TRBJ1-5 14 TRBD1 NA TRBV30
TGTGCCAGCAGCTTAGATACAGGGACGGCCTACAATGAGCAGTTCTTC CASSLDTGTAYNEQFF TRBJ2-1 16 NA few TRBV11-2
TGTGCCAGCAGCTTAGGCGATAGCAAGTATTTT CASSLGDSKYF TRBJ2-3 11 NA few TRBV7-6
TGTGCCACCAGTGAGGCTGCTGGAGCCAACGTCCTGACTTTC CATSEAAGANVLTF TRBJ2-6 14 NA many TRBV24-1
TGTGCCAGCAGCGATAGCGGGGGGAACACCGGGGAGCTGTTTTTT CASSDSGGNTGELFF TRBJ2-2 15 TRBD2 few TRBV5-6
TGTGCCAGCAGTTTGGGGACTAGCGGGAGCACAGATACGCAGTATTTT CASSLGTSGSTDTQYF TRBJ2-3 16 TRBD2 NA TRBV12-3/TRBV12-4
TGTGCCAGCAGCTCGAGCTCCTACGAGCAGTACTTC CASSSSSYEQYF TRBJ2-7 12 NA many TRBV7-2
TGCGCCAGCAGAAGTTTAGTATTGAGGGTTGGCAATCAGCCCCAGCATTTT CASRSLVLRVGNQPQHF TRBJ1-5 17 NA NA TRBV23-1
TGTGCCAGCAGGCCAAGGACAGCGAACACCGGGGAGCTGTTTTTT CASRPRTANTGELFF TRBJ2-2 15 NA few TRBV6-6
TGTGCCAGTAGTAGCCAGCGGGGCAGCTCCTACAATGAGCAGTTCTTC CASSSQRGSSYNEQFF TRBJ2-1 16 TRBD2 few TRBV19
TGTGCCAGCAGTGAACGGACAGGGAAGGAAAAACTGTTTTTT CASSERTGKEKLFF TRBJ1-4 14 TRBD1 few TRBV25-1
TGTGCCAGCAGCTCCCTCCGGGACAGTAATCAGCCCCAGCATTTT CASSSLRDSNQPQHF TRBJ1-5 15 TRBD1 NA TRBV28
TGTGCCAGCGACAGGGGTATTCCCTGGGAGAAGTACTTC CASDRGIPWEKYF TRBJ2-7 13 TRBD1 NA TRBV7-9
TGTGCCAGCAGTGAGTCAGGCAGTACCTCAGATACGCAGTATTTT CASSESGSTSDTQYF TRBJ2-3 15 NA few TRBV12-3/TRBV12-4
TGTGCCAGCAGCCCGAGGGACTTCACGAACACCGGGGAGCTGTTTTTT CASSPRDFTNTGELFF TRBJ2-2 16 NA many TRBV7-9
TGTGCCAGCAGCCCGGGGACTAGCGGGGGCACAGATACGCAGTATTTT CASSPGTSGGTDTQYF TRBJ2-3 16 TRBD2 many TRBV7-6
TGTGCCAGCAGCCAATATCGGCTGAACACTGAAGCTTTCTTT CASSQYRLNTEAFF TRBJ1-1 14 NA many TRBV12-3/TRBV12-4
TGTGCCAGCAGTGAATCTCGCGGGGGGGAGACAGATACGCAGTATTTT CASSESRGGETDTQYF TRBJ2-3 16 TRBD2 NA TRBV2
TGTGCCAGTAGCAACGGAAGGACAGTGAACACTGAAGCTTTCTTT CASSNGRTVNTEAFF TRBJ1-1 15 NA few TRBV19
TGTGCCAGCACTGCATGGGGGGGCAGGGGTAGAGATACGCAGTATTTT CASTAWGGRGRDTQYF TRBJ2-3 16 NA NA TRBV28
TGTGCCAGTAGTATAGATACCGGGGAGCTGTTTTTT CASSIDTGELFF TRBJ2-2 12 NA NA TRBV19
TGTGCCAGCAGCTTAATCCCCGGGGATGAGCAGTTCTTC CASSLIPGDEQFF TRBJ2-1 13 NA many TRBV7-8
TGCGCCAGCAGCCATCCCCAGGGGGGGGACACTGAAGCTTTCTTT CASSHPQGGDTEAFF TRBJ1-1 15 TRBD1 few TRBV4-1
TGTGCCAGCAGCTTAGGGACAGCACATGGCTACACCTTC CASSLGTAHGYTF TRBJ1-2 13 NA few TRBV7-6
TGTGCCAGCATCCCCCCCGGGACAATGACCTACGAGCAGTACTTC CASIPPGTMTYEQYF TRBJ2-7 15 NA few TRBV2
TGTGCCAGCAGCCTAAGGTGGGACAGCGGGGGGGAGGGGCCCCAGCATTTT CASSLRWDSGGEGPQHF TRBJ1-5 17 TRBD1 NA TRBV28
TGTGCCAGCAGTTACCTTACAGGGGGCATTGAGCCCCAGCATTTT CASSYLTGGIEPQHF TRBJ1-5 15 TRBD1 NA TRBV6-2/TRBV6-3
TGTGCCAGCAGTGAAGTGCAGAGCTCCTACGAGCAGTACTTC CASSEVQSSYEQYF TRBJ2-7 14 NA few TRBV2
TGTGCCAGCAGCCAAGGGGGATTTAACTATGGCTACACCTTC CASSQGGFNYGYTF TRBJ1-2 14 NA NA TRBV14
TGCAGTGCTAGTGCCGAGCGGGGGTACAATGAGCAGTTCTTC CSASAERGYNEQFF TRBJ2-1 14 TRBD2 NA TRBV20-1
TGTGCCAGCACCGAGACAGGGCACGCTTTCTTT CASTETGHAFF TRBJ1-1 11 TRBD1 NA TRBV6-2/TRBV6-3
TGTGCCAGCAGTTACTCACCGAAACCTGAGCGGAAGAGCAATCAGCCCCAGCATTTT CASSYSPKPERKSNQPQHF TRBJ1-5 19 NA few TRBV28
TGTGCCAGCAGCTCGAGGTTATGGGGGGCCAGCACAGATACGCAGTATTTT CASSSRLWGASTDTQYF TRBJ2-3 17 NA NA TRBV5-8
TGTGCCAGCAGCTTATTTTCCCCTGATGAAAAACTGTTTTTT CASSLFSPDEKLFF TRBJ1-4 14 NA few TRBV7-2
TGTGCCAGCAGCTTAGGCCGAGGGACCGGGGAGCTGTTTTTT CASSLGRGTGELFF TRBJ2-2 14 NA NA TRBV7-6
TGCAGTGCCACGGACAGCTCCTACAATGAGCAGTTCTTC CSATDSSYNEQFF TRBJ2-1 13 NA few TRBV20-1
TGTGCCAGCAGCTCTAAGGGGGGCTTCCGAGAGACCCAGTACTTC CASSSKGGFRETQYF TRBJ2-5 15 NA NA TRBV7-6
TGCAGCGTTGTGACAGGGTTCCCCCTACCTGAAGCTTTCTTT CSVVTGFPLPEAFF TRBJ1-1 14 TRBD1 few TRBV29-1
TGTGCCAGTAAAGTTTCCGGGCCCTCTCAGCCCCAGCATTTT CASKVSGPSQPQHF TRBJ1-5 14 NA NA TRBV19
TGTGCCAGCAGTTACTCGAGAGGGGTCCCCAATGAGCAGTTCTTC CASSYSRGVPNEQFF TRBJ2-1 15 NA NA TRBV6-5
TGTGCCAGCAGCTCCCAAGGGGCCGGGGGGACTGAAGCTTTCTTT CASSSQGAGGTEAFF TRBJ1-1 15 NA few TRBV12-3/TRBV12-4
TGTGCCAGCAGCCCCTGGGGCGGTGGCGGGGAGCTGTTTTTT CASSPWGGGGELFF TRBJ2-2 14 NA NA TRBV9
TGTGCCACCAGCTCCCCGAACTATGGCTACACCTTC CATSSPNYGYTF TRBJ1-2 12 NA NA TRBV15